This T cell receptor (beta chain) was identified in a study of T cells in Graves' hyperthyroidism and ophthalmopathy. At the level of the study: Staff took peripheral blood when the initial diagnosis was made, before any treatment began. Overall study findings and caveats: In blood, most of the thyroid clonotypes expanded above 0.001 were also present.

From germline, CDR1 is DFQATT and CDR2 SNEGSKA (reference sequence). This CDR3 comprises 14 residues. Trimming stripped 5 bases from V and 5 bases from J, with 15 bases between. As for this clonotype: The antigen is not known.

What was amplified from RNA transcripts were TCR beta CDR3 regions. RT-PCR in the first round (using the HTBI primer set) targeted the TCR CDR3. TCRdb called the multiplex PCR reads again in MiXCR, with one record for every CDR3 protein. The sample yields about 380,000 distinct CDR3 sequences, about 18% seen once. The chain is built from TRBV20-1 and TRBJ1-4; D perhaps matches TRBD1 (5 bases). The source of this sequence is a man aged 18 to 35 with Graves' ophthalmopathy. The specimen was blood. CDR3 in amino acids: CSAANRRENEKLFF. The CDR3 region has the DNA TGCAGTGCTGCAAACCGCAGGGAAAATGAAAAACTGTTTTTT.